A single sample gave rise to the 6 T cell receptor beta chains below, sequenced in a study of identical twins. Via MiXCR, TCRdb re-called the 5' RACE reads, giving one row per CDR3 protein. In the table there are roughly 690,000 distinct CDR3 sequences, 5.5% to 7.5% of which are singletons. The sequenced sample was naive T cells sorted from blood. Receptors were obtained from a man between 18 and 29 years old in good health.

In its sample, this clonotype was seen many times. The gene calls are TRBV6-6 and TRBJ2-1; TRBD1 is a possible D gene (5 bases). This CDR3 is 12 amino acids long. Per the germline V gene, CDR1 is MNHNY and CDR2 is SVGAGI (reference sequence). The ends were cut back, 5 bases at V and 8 bases at J, with 10 bases in the middle. DNA of the CDR3: TGTGCCAGCAGTCCCCAGGGTGATGAGCAGTTCTTC. Residues: CASSPQGDEQFF.

The genes are TRBV6-5 and TRBJ2-3; D is unclear. V was pared by 2 bases and J by 5 bases, with 17 bases between. The CDR3 is 16 amino acids. Germline CDR1 and CDR2: MNHEY and SVGAGI. CDR3 in amino acids: CASSYVGNARLDTQYF. The CDR3 nucleotides read TGTGCCAGCAGTTACGTCGGCAACGCAAGGTTAGATACGCAGTATTTT.

This chain links TRBV12-3 or TRBV12-4 with TRBJ2-7; D unresolved. The CDR3 totals 13 residues. The V end lost 5 bases, the J end lost 6 bases, and 14 bases lay between the germline ends. The CDR3 nucleotides are TGTGCCAGCAGTCCCCTTATTTCGTCCGAGCAGTACTTC. It encodes CASSPLISSEQYF.

There are a few counts of this clonotype. The chain couples TRBV3-1 to TRBJ1-5, with D possibly TRBD1 on 6 matching bases. The length of the CDR3 is 15 residues. V gave up 4 bases and J gave up 0 bases, with 10 bases separating them. Germline V CDR1 and CDR2: LGHDT, YNNKEL (reference sequence). This chain's CDR3 is CASSPGGVSNQPQHF. For the CDR3, the DNA is TGTGCCAGCAGCCCCGGGGGCGTTAGCAATCAGCCCCAGCATTTT.

The chain is built from TRBV10-3 and TRBJ1-5; D unresolved. CDR1 and CDR2 from the germline V gene are ENHRY and SYGVKD. This CDR3 is built from 16 residues. Trimming removed 0 bases at V and 1 base at J, with 10 bases between. CDR3 loop: CAISESWFESNQPQHF. The CDR3 bases are TGTGCCATCAGTGAGTCGTGGTTCGAGAGCAATCAGCCCCAGCATTTT.

This clonotype turned up a few times. The rearrangement uses TRBV7-2 and TRBJ2-1, with 7 bases matching TRBD1. Germline V gene data show CDR1 as SGHTA and CDR2 as FQGNSA. V was pared by 2 bases and J by 6 bases, with 10 bases of the junction left unmatched. The length of the CDR3 is 16 residues. CDR3 sequence: CASSLYRGLGGNEQFF. The DNA of the CDR3 is TGTGCCAGCAGCTTATACAGGGGCCTAGGGGGCAATGAGCAGTTCTTC. Full variable domain (remainder filled in from reference TRBV7-2 and TRBJ2-1): GAGVSQSPSNKVTEKGKDVELRCDPISGHTALYWYRQSLGQGLEFLIYFQGNSAPDKSGLPSDRFSAERTGGSVSTLTIQRTQQEDSAVYLCASSLYRGLGGNEQFFGPGTRLTVL.